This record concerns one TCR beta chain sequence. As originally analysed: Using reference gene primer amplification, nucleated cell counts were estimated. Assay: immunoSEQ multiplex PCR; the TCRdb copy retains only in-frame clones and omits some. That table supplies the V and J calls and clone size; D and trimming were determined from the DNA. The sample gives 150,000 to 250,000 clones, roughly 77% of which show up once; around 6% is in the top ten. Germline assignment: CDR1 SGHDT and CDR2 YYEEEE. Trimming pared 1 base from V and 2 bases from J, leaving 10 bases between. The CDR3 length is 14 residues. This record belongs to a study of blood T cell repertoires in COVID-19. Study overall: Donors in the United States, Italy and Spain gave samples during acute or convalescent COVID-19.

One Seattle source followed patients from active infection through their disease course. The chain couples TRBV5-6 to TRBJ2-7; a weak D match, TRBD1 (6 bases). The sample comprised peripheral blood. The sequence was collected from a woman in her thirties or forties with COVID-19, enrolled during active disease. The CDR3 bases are TGTGCCAGCAGCTTGTGGCACAGGGCCTACGAGCAGTACTTC. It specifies CASSLWHRAYEQYF.